These 11 T cell receptor beta chains came from one sample sequenced in a study of OX40 agonist ivuxolimab in advanced cancers. Assay: immunoSEQ multiplex PCR; the TCRdb copy retains only in-frame clones and omits some. The sample yields approximately 89,000 clones, 85% to 90% seen once. The source material was CD4+ or CD8+ T cells sorted from blood, sampled in a trial of the OX40 agonist ivuxolimab. The receptors here all came from an adult with an advanced solid tumor such as melanoma, head and neck, liver or kidney cancer.

The chain links TRBV7-2 to TRBJ2-5, with D possibly TRBD2 on 5 matching bases. This CDR3 is 13 amino acids long. Trimming removed 5 bases from V and 1 base from J, with 8 bases in between. Per germline, CDR1 SGHTA and CDR2 FQGNSA. CDR3 sequence (DNA): TGTGCCAGCAGCGGAGGATCCCAAGAGACCCAGTACTTC. This encodes CASSGGSQETQYF.

The chain is built from TRBV7-3 and TRBJ2-3; TRBD2 agrees at 9 bases. From germline, CDR1 is SGHTA and CDR2 FQGTGA. This CDR3 has 20 residues. The trim removed 2 bases at V and 0 bases at J, leaving 15 bases unmatched. This CDR3 reads CASSLSLAGDQYTSTDTQYF. CDR3 in DNA: TGTGCCAGCAGCTTATCTTTAGCGGGAGACCAATATACTAGCACAGATACGCAGTATTTT.

Points on this clone: One junction end disagrees with the germline gene, perhaps due to a read error. The CDR3 DNA sequence: TGTGCTAGCAGCCAAGACTCGGGGCATGAGCAGTTCTTC. Protein product: CASSQDSGHEQFF. The gene calls are TRBV7-7 and TRBJ2-1; the D gene could be TRBD1 or TRBD2 (5 bases each). The CDR3 is made up of 13 amino acids. In germline, CDR1 is SSHAT, CDR2 FNYEAQ (reference sequence).

This chain connects TRBV15 to TRBJ2-7; possibly TRBD1 or TRBD2 for D (7 bases each). Trimming took 4 bases from V and 7 from J, leaving 20 bases between them. Germline V gene sequence: CDR1 LNHNV, CDR2 YYDKDF (reference sequence). The CDR3 sequence is 15 residues long. The CDR3 nucleotides are TGTGCCACCAGCATGGTGTCAGGGGGGGTAGATGAGCAGTACTTC. It codes for CATSMVSGGVDEQYF.

The chain links TRBV10-3 to TRBJ1-1; 7 bases match TRBD1. CDR1 and CDR2 (germline): ENHRY, SYGVKD. This CDR3 is 13 amino acids long. Trimming removed 7 bases from V and 1 base from J; junction bases left unmatched: 3. The CDR3 DNA sequence: TGTGCCATCACAAGGGGGCGGAACACTGAAGCTTTCTTT. It translates to CAITRGRNTEAFF.

The chain is built from TRBV18 and TRBJ2-1, with D possibly matching TRBD2 (6 bases). Germline V gene sequence: CDR1 KGHSH, CDR2 LQKENI. Trimming took off 0 bases at V and 6 bases at J, with 9 bases between the two ends. This CDR3 has 14 residues. The CDR3 DNA sequence: TGTGCCAGCTCACCACCGAGGAGGGTCAATGAGCAGTTCTTC. Amino acids: CASSPPRRVNEQFF.

This chain links TRBV6-4 with TRBJ2-2; D remains ambiguous. The germline V gene has CDR1 MRHNA and CDR2 SNTAGT. Between the trimmed V and J ends, which lost 5 bases and 1 base, there was a span of 5 bases. The CDR3 is 13 residues long. The CDR3 protein is CASSNQNTGELFF. DNA for the CDR3: TGTGCCAGCAGTAACCAGAACACCGGGGAGCTGTTTTTT.

The chain's CDR3 is CASSFPRGRSSYEQYF. CDR3 nucleotides: TGTGCCAGCAGCTTCCCCCGCGGGCGGAGCTCCTACGAGCAGTACTTC. This chain links TRBV7-9 with TRBJ2-7, with a weak D call TRBD2 (5 bases). V lost 3 bases and J lost 0, with 15 bases in between. The V gene's germline CDR1 is SEHNR and CDR2 FQNEAQ (reference sequence). The CDR3 consists of 16 residues.

J is TRBJ2-3 and V is TRBV15, with D unclear. The CDR3 contains 15 residues. V lost 1 base and J 3 bases, leaving 11 bases between the germline ends. Germline lookup yields CDR1 LNHNV and CDR2 YYDKDF (reference sequence). The CDR3 nucleotides read TGTGCCACCAGCAGAGGGGCCGGGTTTACAGATACGCAGTATTTT. Translating gives CATSRGAGFTDTQYF.

The chain uses TRBV10-3 and TRBJ2-7, with D perhaps assigned TRBD1 or TRBD2 (5 bases each). The length of the CDR3 is 15 residues. Germline V gene sequence: CDR1 ENHRY, CDR2 SYGVKD. Trimming stripped 6 bases from V and 2 bases from J, with 17 bases between. The CDR3 spells CAISPGTASTYEQYF. The CDR3 nucleotides are TGTGCCATCAGCCCCGGGACCGCTTCAACCTACGAGCAGTACTTC.

This clone has just one count. The chain links TRBV9 to TRBJ2-3; the D is unclear. The CDR3 has 12 residues. Germline V gene lookup returns CDR1 SGDLS and CDR2 YYNGEE. Trimming took 4 bases from V and 2 from J, leaving 5 bases between them. The CDR3 region is CASSPATDTQYF. DNA of the CDR3: TGTGCCAGCAGCCCGGCCACAGATACGCAGTATTTT.